The T cell receptor beta chain under discussion was sequenced for a study of T cell changes during pregnancy in multiple sclerosis (dated by TCRdb to about 2019). As for the study more broadly: In women with multiple sclerosis, the researchers looked at how the T cell repertoire shifted as pregnancy progressed.

Library preparation employed the immunoSEQ multiplex PCR assay. Imported from immuneACCESS, the table was reduced by TCRdb to in-frame sequences with V and J called. These copies leave out some clones; in studies compared against another copy, an unresolved V gene accounts for under half, and the cause of the remainder is not known. Recorded for this sample are more than 55,000 clones; approximately 91% of them occurred a single time. The ten largest clones add up to around 1.3% of the sample. Concerning this clone itself: Its antigen remains undetermined. No much larger clonotype is one base removed from it; base qualities were not supplied.

The CDR3 runs 15 residues from the cysteine to the phenylalanine. Kept here is only the CDR3 DNA, which spans 45 bases and is read in frame from base 1. V was cut back by 4 bases and J by 15 bases, leaving a gap of 25 bases between them. This chain is built from TRBV23-1 and TRBJ2-1; TRBD1 could be the D gene, as 6 bases match. TRBV23-1 carries the ORF label, with uncertain function. This sequence was found in a female donor with multiple sclerosis, enrolled in a pregnancy study. Sequences were derived from peripheral blood, sampled in the second trimester of pregnancy. The DNA sequence is given as TGCGCCAGCAGTCGCCATCGCGGACAGTTGGTGTGTCCGTTCTTC. Its translation reads: CASSRHRGQLVCPFF.